Listed below are T cell receptor beta chains from one sample, sequenced in a study of blood T cell repertoires in COVID-19. Assay: immunoSEQ multiplex PCR; the TCRdb copy retains only in-frame clones and omits some. The profile shows roughly 100,000 clones, 82% of them singletons. Sequencing was carried out using peripheral blood. All receptors derive from an elderly man with acute or convalescent COVID-19. Each CDR3 is given without its conserved first and last residue. The order of the fields is V gene, J gene, CDR3 protein.

V gene: TRBV18
J gene: TRBJ2-1
CDR3 protein: ASSPEGAITNEQF

V gene: TRBV7-9
J gene: TRBJ1-5
CDR3 protein: ASSPEGGNQPQH

V gene: TRBV7-9
J gene: TRBJ1-1
CDR3 protein: ASGRFAGTDTEAF

V gene: TRBV6-6
J gene: TRBJ1-1
CDR3 protein: ASGLQGAMNTEAF

V gene: TRBV10-1
J gene: TRBJ1-1
CDR3 protein: ASRDSSSTEAF

V gene: TRBV28
J gene: TRBJ1-4
CDR3 protein: ASRTVPNEKLF

V gene: TRBV19
J gene: TRBJ1-5
CDR3 protein: ASMVNLGGGQPQH

V gene: TRBV4-1
J gene: TRBJ1-3
CDR3 protein: ASSQDQGAGSGNTIY

V gene: TRBV6-5
J gene: TRBJ2-7
CDR3 protein: ASSYSQEQY

V gene: TRBV5-8
J gene: TRBJ1-6
CDR3 protein: ASIQEDRENSPLH

V gene: TRBV18
J gene: TRBJ2-7
CDR3 protein: ASSPSGDNYEQY

V gene: TRBV2
J gene: TRBJ2-7
CDR3 protein: ASSARLSYEQY

V gene: TRBV11-2
J gene: TRBJ1-6
CDR3 protein: ASSLIPGGFSYNSPLH

V gene: TRBV19
J gene: TRBJ1-3
CDR3 protein: ASSPRGRISGNTIY

V gene: TRBV6-5
J gene: TRBJ2-3
CDR3 protein: ASSLQGSPDTQY

V gene: TRBV29-1
J gene: TRBJ2-1
CDR3 protein: SVVHINEQF

V gene: TRBV6-5
J gene: TRBJ1-4
CDR3 protein: ASSPRLASNEKLF

V gene: TRBV6-5
J gene: TRBJ2-7
CDR3 protein: ASSPGQGREY

V gene: TRBV9
J gene: TRBJ1-1
CDR3 protein: ASSVGPGQGAAVTEAF

V gene: TRBV27
J gene: TRBJ1-1
CDR3 protein: ASSEGVGTEAF

V gene: TRBV30
J gene: TRBJ2-2
CDR3 protein: AWMAVRTGELF

V gene: TRBV4-1
J gene: TRBJ2-7
CDR3 protein: ASSNSGSSYEQY

V gene: TRBV18
J gene: TRBJ1-1
CDR3 protein: ASSPPSTGRAEAF

V gene: TRBV2
J gene: TRBJ2-5
CDR3 protein: ASCRNGQGPLETQY

V gene: TRBV7-6
J gene: TRBJ1-2
CDR3 protein: ASSLASTGENYGYT

V gene: TRBV2
J gene: TRBJ2-6
CDR3 protein: ASSERGSGANVLT

V gene: TRBV6-2/TRBV6-3
J gene: TRBJ2-1
CDR3 protein: ASSSRLAGHPRNEQF

V gene: TRBV5-1
J gene: TRBJ2-2
CDR3 protein: ASSPNEAGIGELF

V gene: TRBV11-2
J gene: TRBJ2-7
CDR3 protein: ASSSQRGPYEQY

V gene: TRBV7-2
J gene: TRBJ1-1
CDR3 protein: ASSKSRVNTEAF

V gene: TRBV6-2/TRBV6-3
J gene: TRBJ1-2
CDR3 protein: ASSLGGGGYT

V gene: TRBV12-3/TRBV12-4
J gene: TRBJ1-6
CDR3 protein: ACRQGAYSPLH

V gene: TRBV3-1/TRBV3-2
J gene: TRBJ1-6
CDR3 protein: ASSQVPGTGAFNSPLH

V gene: TRBV6-2/TRBV6-3
J gene: TRBJ2-1
CDR3 protein: ASSYWDSFNEQF

V gene: TRBV6-4
J gene: TRBJ2-7
CDR3 protein: ASRGQVPPLYEQY

V gene: TRBV7-2
J gene: TRBJ2-1
CDR3 protein: ASSSRAGLAGNNEQF

V gene: TRBV10-3
J gene: TRBJ1-3
CDR3 protein: AISPRTANSGNTIY

V gene: TRBV6-1
J gene: TRBJ2-7
CDR3 protein: ASSEALRASYRGYEQY

V gene: TRBV5-1
J gene: TRBJ2-7
CDR3 protein: ASSPVSGGGGEQY

V gene: TRBV5-1
J gene: TRBJ1-1
CDR3 protein: ASSWDSMNTEAF

V gene: TRBV7-7
J gene: TRBJ2-2
CDR3 protein: ASSSNTGATGELF

V gene: TRBV27
J gene: TRBJ2-5
CDR3 protein: ASSPLQRGLEETQY

V gene: TRBV30
J gene: TRBJ1-2
CDR3 protein: AWTSKGAGYGYT

V gene: TRBV4-1
J gene: TRBJ2-3
CDR3 protein: ASSQDGGSDTQY

V gene: TRBV6-5
J gene: TRBJ2-5
CDR3 protein: ASSYVGQTQETQY

V gene: TRBV7-2
J gene: TRBJ2-1
CDR3 protein: ASSLGTSVDEQF

V gene: TRBV5-1
J gene: TRBJ1-3
CDR3 protein: ASSASGGVTGNTIY

V gene: TRBV5-1
J gene: TRBJ2-1
CDR3 protein: ASSLVVNNEQF

V gene: TRBV7-8
J gene: TRBJ1-2
CDR3 protein: ASRASDRWYGYT

V gene: TRBV6-6
J gene: TRBJ2-4
CDR3 protein: ASFGTALAKNIQY

V gene: TRBV10-2
J gene: TRBJ2-3
CDR3 protein: ASSERTGSITDTQY

V gene: TRBV27
J gene: TRBJ2-1
CDR3 protein: ASSLLQLAGGPNEQF

V gene: TRBV27
J gene: TRBJ1-6
CDR3 protein: ASKGQSSYNSPLH

V gene: TRBV28
J gene: TRBJ1-2
CDR3 protein: ATWDSVGYGYT

V gene: TRBV4-3
J gene: TRBJ2-5
CDR3 protein: ASSQSYGGFQETQY